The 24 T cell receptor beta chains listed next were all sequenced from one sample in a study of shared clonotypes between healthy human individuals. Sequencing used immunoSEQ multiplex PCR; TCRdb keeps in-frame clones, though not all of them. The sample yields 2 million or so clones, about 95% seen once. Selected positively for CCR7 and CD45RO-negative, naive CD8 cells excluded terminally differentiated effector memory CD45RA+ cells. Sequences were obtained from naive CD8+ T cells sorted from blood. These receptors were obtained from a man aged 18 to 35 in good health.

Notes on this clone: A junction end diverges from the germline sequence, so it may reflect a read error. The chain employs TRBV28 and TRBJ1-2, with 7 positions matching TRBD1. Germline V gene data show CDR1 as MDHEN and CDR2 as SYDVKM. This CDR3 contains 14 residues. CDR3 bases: TGTGCCAGCAGTGTTCGCCGGGACCCTCAGGGGGTATCCTTC. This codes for CASSVRRDPQGVSF.

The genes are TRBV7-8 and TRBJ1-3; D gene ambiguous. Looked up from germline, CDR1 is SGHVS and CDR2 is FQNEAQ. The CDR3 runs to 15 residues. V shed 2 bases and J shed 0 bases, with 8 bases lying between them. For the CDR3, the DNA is TGTGCCAGCAGCTTAAGGCCGGACTCTGGAAACACCATATATTTT. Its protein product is CASSLRPDSGNTIYF. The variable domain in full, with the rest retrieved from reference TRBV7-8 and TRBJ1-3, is GAGVSQSPRYKVAKRGQDVALRCDPISGHVSLFWYQQALGQGPEFLTYFQNEAQLDKSGLPSDRFFAERPEGSVSTLKIQRTQQEDSAVYLCASSLRPDSGNTIYFGEGSWLTVV.

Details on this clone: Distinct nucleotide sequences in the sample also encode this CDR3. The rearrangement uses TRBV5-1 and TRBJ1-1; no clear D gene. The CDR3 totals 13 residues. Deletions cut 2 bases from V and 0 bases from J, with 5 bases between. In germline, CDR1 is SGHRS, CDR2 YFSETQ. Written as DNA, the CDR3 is TGCGCCAGCAGCTTAGGCTTGAACACTGAAGCTTTCTTT. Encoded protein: CASSLGLNTEAFF.

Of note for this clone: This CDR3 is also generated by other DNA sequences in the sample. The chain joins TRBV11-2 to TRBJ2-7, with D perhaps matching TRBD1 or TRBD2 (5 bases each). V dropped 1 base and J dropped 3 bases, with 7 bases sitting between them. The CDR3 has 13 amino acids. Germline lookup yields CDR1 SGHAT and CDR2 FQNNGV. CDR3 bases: TGTGCCAGCAGCTTAGGGGGGATCTACGAGCAGTACTTC. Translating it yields CASSLGGIYEQYF.

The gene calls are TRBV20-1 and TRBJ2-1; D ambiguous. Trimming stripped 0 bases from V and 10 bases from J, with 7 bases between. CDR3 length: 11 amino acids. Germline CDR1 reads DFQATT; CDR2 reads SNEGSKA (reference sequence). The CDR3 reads CSARDRAEQFF. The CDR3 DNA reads TGCAGTGCTAGAGATCGAGCGGAGCAGTTCTTC.

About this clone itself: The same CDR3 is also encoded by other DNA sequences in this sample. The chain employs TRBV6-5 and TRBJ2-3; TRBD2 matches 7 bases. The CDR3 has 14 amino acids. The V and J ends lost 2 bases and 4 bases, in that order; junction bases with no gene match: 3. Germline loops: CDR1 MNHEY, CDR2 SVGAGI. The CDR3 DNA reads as TGTGCCAGCAGTTACGGACTAGTCTCAGATACGCAGTATTTT. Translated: CASSYGLVSDTQYF.

The CDR3 coding sequence is TGCGCCAGCAGCCCTTTAGGCGGGTACGAGCAGTACTTC. It encodes CASSPLGGYEQYF. The V gene is TRBV4-3, the J gene TRBJ2-7; D is possibly TRBD2 (5 bases). The germline gives CDR1 LGHNA, CDR2 YSLEER. This CDR3 has 13 residues. V gave up 4 bases and J gave up 4 bases, with 11 bases separating them.

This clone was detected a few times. CDR3 nucleotide sequence: TGTGCCAGCAGTGAAGGGTATAGCAATCAGCCCCAGCATTTT. This sequence encodes CASSEGYSNQPQHF. The gene calls are TRBV2 and TRBJ1-5, with D unclear. Germline-derived CDR1 and CDR2 are SNHLY and FYNNEI. The CDR3 runs 14 residues. Trimming took 1 base from V and 0 from J, leaving 4 bases between them.

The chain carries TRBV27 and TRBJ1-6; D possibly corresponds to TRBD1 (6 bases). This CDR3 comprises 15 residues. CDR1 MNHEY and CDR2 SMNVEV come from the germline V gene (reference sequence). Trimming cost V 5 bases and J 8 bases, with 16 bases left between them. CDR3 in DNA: TGTGCCAGCAGTCGGGGGCTAGGGCGGGATTCACCCCTCCACTTT. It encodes CASSRGLGRDSPLHF.

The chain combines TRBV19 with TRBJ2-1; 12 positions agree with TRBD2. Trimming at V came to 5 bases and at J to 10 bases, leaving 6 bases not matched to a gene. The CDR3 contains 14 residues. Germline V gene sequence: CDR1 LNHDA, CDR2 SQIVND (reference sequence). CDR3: CASSPGLAGREQFF. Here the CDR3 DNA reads TGTGCCAGTAGTCCCGGACTAGCGGGGAGGGAGCAGTTCTTC. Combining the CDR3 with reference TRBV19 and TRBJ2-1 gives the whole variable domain DGGITQSPKYLFRKEGQNVTLSCEQNLNHDAMYWYRQDPGQGLRLIYYSQIVNDFQKGDIAEGYSVSREKKESFPLTVTSAQKNPTAFYLCASSPGLAGREQFFGPGTRLTVL.

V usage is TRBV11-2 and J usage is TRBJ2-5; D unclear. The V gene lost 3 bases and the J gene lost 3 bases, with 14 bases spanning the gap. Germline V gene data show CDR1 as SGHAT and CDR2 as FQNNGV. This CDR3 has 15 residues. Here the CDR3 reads CASSFTTEEKETQYF. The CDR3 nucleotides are TGTGCCAGCAGCTTTACAACAGAGGAGAAAGAGACCCAGTACTTC.

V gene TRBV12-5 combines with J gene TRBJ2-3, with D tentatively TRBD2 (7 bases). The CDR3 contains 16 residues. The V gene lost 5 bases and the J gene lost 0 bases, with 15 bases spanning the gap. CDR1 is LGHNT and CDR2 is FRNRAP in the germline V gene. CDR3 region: CASGSAEGGSTDTQYF. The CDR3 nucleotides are TGTGCTAGTGGTAGCGCGGAGGGGGGGAGCACAGATACGCAGTATTTT.

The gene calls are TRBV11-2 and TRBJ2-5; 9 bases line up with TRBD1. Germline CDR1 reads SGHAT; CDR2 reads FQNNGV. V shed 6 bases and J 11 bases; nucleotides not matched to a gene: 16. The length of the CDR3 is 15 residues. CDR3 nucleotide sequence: TGTGCCAGCAGAACTATCCGGGACAGGGAGGGAGAGCAGTACTTC. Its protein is CASRTIRDREGEQYF.

The CDR3 spells CASREFTGELFF. The CDR3 nucleotides read TGTGCCAGCCGGGAGTTCACCGGGGAGCTGTTTTTT. The chain has TRBV27 and TRBJ2-2; D possibly corresponds to TRBD2 (6 bases). CDR1 and CDR2 (germline): MNHEY, SMNVEV (reference sequence). V was clipped by 8 bases and J by 4 bases, with 8 bases between them. The CDR3 is 12 amino acids.

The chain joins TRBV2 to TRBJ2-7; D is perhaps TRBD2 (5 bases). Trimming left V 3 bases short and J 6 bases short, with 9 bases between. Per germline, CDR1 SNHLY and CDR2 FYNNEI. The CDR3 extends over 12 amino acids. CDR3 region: CASSDGGLEQYF. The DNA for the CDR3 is TGTGCCAGCAGTGATGGCGGGCTCGAGCAGTACTTC.

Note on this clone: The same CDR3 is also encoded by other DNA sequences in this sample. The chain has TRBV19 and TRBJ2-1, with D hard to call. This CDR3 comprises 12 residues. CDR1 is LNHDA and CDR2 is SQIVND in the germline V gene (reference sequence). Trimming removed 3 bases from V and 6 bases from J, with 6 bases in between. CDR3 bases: TGTGCCAGTAGTATCGTTGGCAATGAGCAGTTCTTC. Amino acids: CASSIVGNEQFF.

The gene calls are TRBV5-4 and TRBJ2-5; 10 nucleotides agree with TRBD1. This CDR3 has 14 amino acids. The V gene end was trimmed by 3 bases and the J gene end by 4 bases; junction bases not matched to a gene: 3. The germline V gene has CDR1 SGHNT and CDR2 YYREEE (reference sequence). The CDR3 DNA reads TGTGCCAGCAGCTACGGACAGGGGGGAGAGACCCAGTACTTC. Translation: CASSYGQGGETQYF. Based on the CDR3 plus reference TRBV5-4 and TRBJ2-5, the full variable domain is ETGVTQSPTHLIKTRGQQVTLRCSSQSGHNTVSWYQQALGQGPQFIFQYYREEENGRGNFPPRFSGLQFPNYSSELNVNALELDDSALYLCASSYGQGGETQYFGPGTRLLVL.

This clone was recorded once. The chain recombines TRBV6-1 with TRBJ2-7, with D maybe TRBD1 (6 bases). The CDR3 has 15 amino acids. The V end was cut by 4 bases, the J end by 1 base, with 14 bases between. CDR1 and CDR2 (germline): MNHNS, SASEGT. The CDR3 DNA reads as TGTGCCAGCAGTGCATGGGGGCACGGGTCCTACGAGCAGTACTTC. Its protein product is CASSAWGHGSYEQYF.

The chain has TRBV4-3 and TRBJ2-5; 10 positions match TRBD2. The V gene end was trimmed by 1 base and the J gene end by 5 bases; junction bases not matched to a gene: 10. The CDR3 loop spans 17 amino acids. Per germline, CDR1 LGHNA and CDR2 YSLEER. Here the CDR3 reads CASSQGRASGSVETQYF. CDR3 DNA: TGCGCCAGCAGCCAAGGAAGGGCTAGCGGGAGCGTGGAGACCCAGTACTTC.

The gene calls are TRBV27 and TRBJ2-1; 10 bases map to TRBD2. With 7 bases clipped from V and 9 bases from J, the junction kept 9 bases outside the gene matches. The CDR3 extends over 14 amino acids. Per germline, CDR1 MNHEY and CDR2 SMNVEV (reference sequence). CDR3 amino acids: CASMVASGGVEQFF. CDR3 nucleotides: TGTGCCAGCATGGTGGCTAGCGGGGGAGTTGAGCAGTTCTTC.

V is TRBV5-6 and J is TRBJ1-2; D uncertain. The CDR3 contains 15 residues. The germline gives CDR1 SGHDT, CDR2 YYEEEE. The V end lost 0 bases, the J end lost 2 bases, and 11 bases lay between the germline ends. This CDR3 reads CASSLGPSNNYGYTF. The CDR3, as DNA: TGTGCCAGCAGCTTGGGGCCCTCAAACAACTATGGCTACACCTTC.

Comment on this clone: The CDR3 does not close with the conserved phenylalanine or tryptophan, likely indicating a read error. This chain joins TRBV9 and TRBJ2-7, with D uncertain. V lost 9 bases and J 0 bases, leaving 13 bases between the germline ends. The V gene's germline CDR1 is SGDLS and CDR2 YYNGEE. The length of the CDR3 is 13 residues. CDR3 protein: CATVRPSSYEQYL. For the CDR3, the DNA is TGTGCCACCGTCCGGCCGAGCTCCTACGAGCAGTACCTC.

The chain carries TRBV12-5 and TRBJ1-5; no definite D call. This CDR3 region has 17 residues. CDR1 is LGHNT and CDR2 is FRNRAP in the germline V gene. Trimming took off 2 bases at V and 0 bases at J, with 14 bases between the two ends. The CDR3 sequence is CASGLPGSPPSNQPQHF. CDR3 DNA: TGTGCTAGTGGTTTGCCCGGGAGCCCCCCTAGCAATCAGCCCCAGCATTTT.

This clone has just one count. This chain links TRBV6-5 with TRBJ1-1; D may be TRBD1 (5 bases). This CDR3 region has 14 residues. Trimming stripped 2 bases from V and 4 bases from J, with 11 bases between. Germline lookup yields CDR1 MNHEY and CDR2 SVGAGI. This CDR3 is CASSYQGVSTEAFF. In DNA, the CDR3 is TGTGCCAGCAGTTACCAAGGGGTGAGCACTGAAGCTTTCTTT.